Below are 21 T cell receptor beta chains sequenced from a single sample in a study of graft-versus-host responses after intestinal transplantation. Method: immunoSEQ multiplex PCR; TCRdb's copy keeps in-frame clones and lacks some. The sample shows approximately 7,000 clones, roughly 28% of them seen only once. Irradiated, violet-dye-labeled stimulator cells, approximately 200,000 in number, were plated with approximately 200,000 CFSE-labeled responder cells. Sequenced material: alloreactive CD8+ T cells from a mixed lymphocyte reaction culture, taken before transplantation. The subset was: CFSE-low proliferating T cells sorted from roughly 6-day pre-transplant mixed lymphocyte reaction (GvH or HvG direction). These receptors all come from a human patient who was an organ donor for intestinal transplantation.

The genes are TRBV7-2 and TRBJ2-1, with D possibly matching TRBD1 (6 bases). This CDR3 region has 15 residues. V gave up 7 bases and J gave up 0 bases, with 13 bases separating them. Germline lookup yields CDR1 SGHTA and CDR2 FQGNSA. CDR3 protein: CASNTGISSYNEQFF. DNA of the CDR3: TGTGCCAGCAATACAGGGATCAGCTCCTACAATGAGCAGTTCTTC.

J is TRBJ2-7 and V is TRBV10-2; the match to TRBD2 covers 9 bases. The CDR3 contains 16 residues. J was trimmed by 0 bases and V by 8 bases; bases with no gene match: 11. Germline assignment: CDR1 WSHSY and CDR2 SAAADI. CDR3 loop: CASGLAGPAFSYEQYF. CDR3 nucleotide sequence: TGCGCCAGCGGTCTAGCGGGGCCCGCATTCTCCTACGAGCAGTACTTC.

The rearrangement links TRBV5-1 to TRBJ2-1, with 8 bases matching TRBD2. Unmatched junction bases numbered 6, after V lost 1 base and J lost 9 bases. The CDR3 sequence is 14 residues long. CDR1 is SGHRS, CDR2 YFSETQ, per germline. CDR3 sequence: CASSLTPGRGEQFF. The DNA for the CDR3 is TGCGCCAGCAGCTTGACCCCCGGGAGGGGTGAGCAGTTCTTC.

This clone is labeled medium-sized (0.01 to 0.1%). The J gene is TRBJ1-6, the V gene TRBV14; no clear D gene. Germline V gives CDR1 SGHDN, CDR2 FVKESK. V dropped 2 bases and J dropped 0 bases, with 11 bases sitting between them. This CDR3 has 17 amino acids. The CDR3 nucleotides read TGTGCCAGCAGCCAAACCCCCCGCCCCTCCTATAATTCACCCCTCCACTTT. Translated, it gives CASSQTPRPSYNSPLHF.

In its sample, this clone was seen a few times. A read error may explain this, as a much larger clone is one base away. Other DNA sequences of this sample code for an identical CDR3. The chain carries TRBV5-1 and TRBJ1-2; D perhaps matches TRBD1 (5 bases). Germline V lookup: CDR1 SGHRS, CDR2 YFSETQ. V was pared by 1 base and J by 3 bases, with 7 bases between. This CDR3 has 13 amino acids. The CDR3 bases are TGCGCCAGCAGCTTGCGGGGGGACTATGGCTACACCTTC. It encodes CASSLRGDYGYTF.

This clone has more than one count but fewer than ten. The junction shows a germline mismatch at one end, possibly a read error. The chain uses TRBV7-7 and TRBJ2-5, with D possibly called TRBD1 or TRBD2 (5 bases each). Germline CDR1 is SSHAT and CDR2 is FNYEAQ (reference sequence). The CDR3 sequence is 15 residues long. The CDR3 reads CASSLSVGVLETQYF. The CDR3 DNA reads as TGTGCTAGCAGCTTATCCGTGGGGGTCCTGGAGACCCAGTACTTC.

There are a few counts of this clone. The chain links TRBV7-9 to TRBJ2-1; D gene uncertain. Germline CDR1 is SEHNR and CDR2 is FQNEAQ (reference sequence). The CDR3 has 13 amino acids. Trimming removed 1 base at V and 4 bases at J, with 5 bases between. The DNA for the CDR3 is TGTGCCAGCAGCTTAGAACCGTACAATGAGCAGTTCTTC. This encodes CASSLEPYNEQFF.

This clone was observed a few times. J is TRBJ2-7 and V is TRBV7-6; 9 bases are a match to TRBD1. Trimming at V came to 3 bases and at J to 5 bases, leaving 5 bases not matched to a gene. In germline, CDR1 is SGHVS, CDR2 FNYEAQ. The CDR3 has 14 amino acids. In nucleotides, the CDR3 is TGTGCCAGCAGCTTCGGGACAGGGACTCACGAGCAGTACTTC. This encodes CASSFGTGTHEQYF.

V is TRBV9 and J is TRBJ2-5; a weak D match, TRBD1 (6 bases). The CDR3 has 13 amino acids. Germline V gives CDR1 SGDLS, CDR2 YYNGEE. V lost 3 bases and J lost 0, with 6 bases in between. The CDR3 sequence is CASSGTDQETQYF. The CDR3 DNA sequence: TGTGCCAGCAGCGGGACAGACCAAGAGACCCAGTACTTC.

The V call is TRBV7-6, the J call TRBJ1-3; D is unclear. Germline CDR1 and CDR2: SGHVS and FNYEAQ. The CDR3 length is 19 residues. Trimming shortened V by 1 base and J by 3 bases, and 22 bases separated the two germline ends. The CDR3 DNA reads TGTGCCAGCAGCTTAGACTACTTTCACCCGGGTGTACGTGGAAACACCATATATTTT. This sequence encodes CASSLDYFHPGVRGNTIYF.

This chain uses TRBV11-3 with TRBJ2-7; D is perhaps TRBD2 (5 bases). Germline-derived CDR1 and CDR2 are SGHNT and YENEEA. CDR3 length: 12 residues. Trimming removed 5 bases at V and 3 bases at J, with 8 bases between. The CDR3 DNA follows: TGTGCCAGCAGCCAAGGAGGCTACGAGCAGTACTTC. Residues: CASSQGGYEQYF.

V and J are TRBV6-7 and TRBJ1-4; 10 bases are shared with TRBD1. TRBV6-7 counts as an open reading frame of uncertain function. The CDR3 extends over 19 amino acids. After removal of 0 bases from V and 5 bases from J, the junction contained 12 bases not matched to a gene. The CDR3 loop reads CASSYSMSRDRGTNEKLFF. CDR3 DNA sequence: TGTGCCAGCAGTTACTCGATGTCCCGGGACAGGGGTACGAATGAAAAACTGTTTTTT.

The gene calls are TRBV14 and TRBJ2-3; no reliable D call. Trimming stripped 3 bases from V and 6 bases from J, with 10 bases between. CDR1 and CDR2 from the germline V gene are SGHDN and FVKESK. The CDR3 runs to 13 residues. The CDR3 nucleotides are TGTGCCAGCAGCCACCCGCTGAGGGATACGCAGTATTTT. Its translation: CASSHPLRDTQYF.

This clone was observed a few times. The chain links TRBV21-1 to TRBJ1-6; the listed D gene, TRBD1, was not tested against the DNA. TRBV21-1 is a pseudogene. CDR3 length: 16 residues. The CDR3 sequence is CASSKEGEPANSPLHF. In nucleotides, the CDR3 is TGTGCCAGCAGCAAAGAGGGGGAACCGGCTAATTCACCCCTCCACTTT.

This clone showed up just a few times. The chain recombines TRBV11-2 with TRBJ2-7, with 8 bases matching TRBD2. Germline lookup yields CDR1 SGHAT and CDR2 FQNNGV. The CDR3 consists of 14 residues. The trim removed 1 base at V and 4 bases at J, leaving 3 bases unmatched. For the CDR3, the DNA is TGTGCCAGCAGCTTAGTTGGCGGGGGGTACGAGCAGTACTTC. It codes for CASSLVGGGYEQYF.

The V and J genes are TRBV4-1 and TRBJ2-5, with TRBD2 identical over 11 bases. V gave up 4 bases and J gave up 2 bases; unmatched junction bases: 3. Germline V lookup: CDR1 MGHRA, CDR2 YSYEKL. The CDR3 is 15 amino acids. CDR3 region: CASSRLAGNQETQYF. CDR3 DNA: TGCGCCAGCAGCCGACTAGCGGGGAATCAAGAGACCCAGTACTTC.

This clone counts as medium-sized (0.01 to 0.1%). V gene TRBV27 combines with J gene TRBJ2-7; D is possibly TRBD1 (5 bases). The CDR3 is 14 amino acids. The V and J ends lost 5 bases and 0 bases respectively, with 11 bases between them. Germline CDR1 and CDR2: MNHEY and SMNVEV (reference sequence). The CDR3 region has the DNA TGTGCCAGCAGTCCAGGGTTCGGCTCCTACGAGCAGTACTTC. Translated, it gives CASSPGFGSYEQYF.

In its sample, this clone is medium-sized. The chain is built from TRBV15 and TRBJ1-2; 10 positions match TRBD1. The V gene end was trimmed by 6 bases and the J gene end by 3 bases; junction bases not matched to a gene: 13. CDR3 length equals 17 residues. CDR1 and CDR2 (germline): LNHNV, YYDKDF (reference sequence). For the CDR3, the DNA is TGTGCCACCAGATCGCTGGGACAGGGGAAGATCGACTATGGCTACACCTTC. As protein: CATRSLGQGKIDYGYTF.

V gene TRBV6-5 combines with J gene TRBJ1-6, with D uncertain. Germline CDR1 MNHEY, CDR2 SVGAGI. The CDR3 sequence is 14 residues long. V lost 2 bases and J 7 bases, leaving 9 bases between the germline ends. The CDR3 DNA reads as TGTGCCAGCAGTTACCCAGGAGCGAATTCACCCCTCCACTTT. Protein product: CASSYPGANSPLHF.

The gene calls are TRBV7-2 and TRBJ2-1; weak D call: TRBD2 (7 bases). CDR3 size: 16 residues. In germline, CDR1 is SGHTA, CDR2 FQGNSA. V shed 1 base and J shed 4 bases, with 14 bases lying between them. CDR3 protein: CASSLEAGAGYNEQFF. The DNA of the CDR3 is TGTGCCAGCAGCTTAGAGGCGGGGGCCGGTTACAATGAGCAGTTCTTC.

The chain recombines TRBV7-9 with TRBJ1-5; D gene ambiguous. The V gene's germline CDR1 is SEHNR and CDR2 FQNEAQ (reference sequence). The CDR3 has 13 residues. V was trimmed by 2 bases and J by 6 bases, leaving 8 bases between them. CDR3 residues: CASSLNDGQPQHF. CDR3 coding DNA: TGTGCCAGCAGCTTAAACGACGGTCAGCCCCAGCATTTT.